The entry below describes one T cell receptor (beta chain). Antigen: not known. Data came from immunoSEQ multiplex PCR; TCRdb stores just in-frame clones and leaves some out. There are some 110,000 clones in the sample; approximately 88% occur only once, and about 8.7% lies in the top ten. This entry belongs to a study of T cell responses to AZD1222 COVID-19 vaccine. Notes on the study in general: Researchers report vaccine-associated CD4 TCRs spanning spike, with dominance at 160-218 and 743-854. Among the donors, most were white British and more were female, and clonal diversity was possibly underestimated. At baseline, seropositivity was found in only a handful of AZD1222 recipients. Repertoires were collected only later (after the peak T cell response had occurred).

The clonotype comes from an adult in good health. The sequencing here drew on peripheral blood, taken on day 0 of AZD1222 vaccination.

The CDR3 loop reads CASSYGAYTEAFF. CDR3 DNA sequence: TGTGCCAGCAGTTACGGGGCGTACACTGAAGCTTTCTTT. The chain combines TRBV6-4 with TRBJ1-1; D might be TRBD1 (5 bases). Germline CDR1 and CDR2: MRHNA and SNTAGT. The germline V and J ends were trimmed by 5 bases and 3 bases, with 10 bases remaining between them. The CDR3 is 13 residues long.